This TCR beta chain was captured in a study of spatial heterogeneity in lung cancer. On the study more broadly: For the average unique TCR and UMI combination, more than 9.5 occurrences appeared in raw reads. Study-level results: How many expanded intratumoral alpha and beta TCRs were present tracked the tumor mutation count, which was a count of nonsynonymous mutations.

This clonotype was observed at least ten times. As yet, its antigen is unknown. Germline V gives CDR1 GTSNPN, CDR2 SVGIG (reference sequence). After removal of 3 bases from V and 5 bases from J, the junction contained 6 bases not matched to a gene. This CDR3 is 14 amino acids long. Time point given: sample taken at primary tumor resection. Untreated early-stage non-small cell lung cancer patients, fewer than 85 in total, were the donors. In each case, whole RNA from tumor, nontumor lung or frozen PBMC was sequenced unsorted. Every TCR cDNA molecule carried a tag that served as a unique molecular identifier. Each CDR3 protein gets one entry after TCRdb re-called the 5' RACE reads with MiXCR. Here the sample spans about 9,600 distinct CDR3 sequences, under 8% being singletons.

This clonotype was obtained from a male donor with early-stage non-small cell lung cancer. The specimen was lung tumor tissue, collected at surgery. This chain links TRBV30 with TRBJ2-1; TRBD2 matches at 8 bases. CDR3 bases: TGTGCCTGGAGGGGACTAGTCTTCAACAATGAGCAGTTCTTC. Its protein product is CAWRGLVFNNEQFF.